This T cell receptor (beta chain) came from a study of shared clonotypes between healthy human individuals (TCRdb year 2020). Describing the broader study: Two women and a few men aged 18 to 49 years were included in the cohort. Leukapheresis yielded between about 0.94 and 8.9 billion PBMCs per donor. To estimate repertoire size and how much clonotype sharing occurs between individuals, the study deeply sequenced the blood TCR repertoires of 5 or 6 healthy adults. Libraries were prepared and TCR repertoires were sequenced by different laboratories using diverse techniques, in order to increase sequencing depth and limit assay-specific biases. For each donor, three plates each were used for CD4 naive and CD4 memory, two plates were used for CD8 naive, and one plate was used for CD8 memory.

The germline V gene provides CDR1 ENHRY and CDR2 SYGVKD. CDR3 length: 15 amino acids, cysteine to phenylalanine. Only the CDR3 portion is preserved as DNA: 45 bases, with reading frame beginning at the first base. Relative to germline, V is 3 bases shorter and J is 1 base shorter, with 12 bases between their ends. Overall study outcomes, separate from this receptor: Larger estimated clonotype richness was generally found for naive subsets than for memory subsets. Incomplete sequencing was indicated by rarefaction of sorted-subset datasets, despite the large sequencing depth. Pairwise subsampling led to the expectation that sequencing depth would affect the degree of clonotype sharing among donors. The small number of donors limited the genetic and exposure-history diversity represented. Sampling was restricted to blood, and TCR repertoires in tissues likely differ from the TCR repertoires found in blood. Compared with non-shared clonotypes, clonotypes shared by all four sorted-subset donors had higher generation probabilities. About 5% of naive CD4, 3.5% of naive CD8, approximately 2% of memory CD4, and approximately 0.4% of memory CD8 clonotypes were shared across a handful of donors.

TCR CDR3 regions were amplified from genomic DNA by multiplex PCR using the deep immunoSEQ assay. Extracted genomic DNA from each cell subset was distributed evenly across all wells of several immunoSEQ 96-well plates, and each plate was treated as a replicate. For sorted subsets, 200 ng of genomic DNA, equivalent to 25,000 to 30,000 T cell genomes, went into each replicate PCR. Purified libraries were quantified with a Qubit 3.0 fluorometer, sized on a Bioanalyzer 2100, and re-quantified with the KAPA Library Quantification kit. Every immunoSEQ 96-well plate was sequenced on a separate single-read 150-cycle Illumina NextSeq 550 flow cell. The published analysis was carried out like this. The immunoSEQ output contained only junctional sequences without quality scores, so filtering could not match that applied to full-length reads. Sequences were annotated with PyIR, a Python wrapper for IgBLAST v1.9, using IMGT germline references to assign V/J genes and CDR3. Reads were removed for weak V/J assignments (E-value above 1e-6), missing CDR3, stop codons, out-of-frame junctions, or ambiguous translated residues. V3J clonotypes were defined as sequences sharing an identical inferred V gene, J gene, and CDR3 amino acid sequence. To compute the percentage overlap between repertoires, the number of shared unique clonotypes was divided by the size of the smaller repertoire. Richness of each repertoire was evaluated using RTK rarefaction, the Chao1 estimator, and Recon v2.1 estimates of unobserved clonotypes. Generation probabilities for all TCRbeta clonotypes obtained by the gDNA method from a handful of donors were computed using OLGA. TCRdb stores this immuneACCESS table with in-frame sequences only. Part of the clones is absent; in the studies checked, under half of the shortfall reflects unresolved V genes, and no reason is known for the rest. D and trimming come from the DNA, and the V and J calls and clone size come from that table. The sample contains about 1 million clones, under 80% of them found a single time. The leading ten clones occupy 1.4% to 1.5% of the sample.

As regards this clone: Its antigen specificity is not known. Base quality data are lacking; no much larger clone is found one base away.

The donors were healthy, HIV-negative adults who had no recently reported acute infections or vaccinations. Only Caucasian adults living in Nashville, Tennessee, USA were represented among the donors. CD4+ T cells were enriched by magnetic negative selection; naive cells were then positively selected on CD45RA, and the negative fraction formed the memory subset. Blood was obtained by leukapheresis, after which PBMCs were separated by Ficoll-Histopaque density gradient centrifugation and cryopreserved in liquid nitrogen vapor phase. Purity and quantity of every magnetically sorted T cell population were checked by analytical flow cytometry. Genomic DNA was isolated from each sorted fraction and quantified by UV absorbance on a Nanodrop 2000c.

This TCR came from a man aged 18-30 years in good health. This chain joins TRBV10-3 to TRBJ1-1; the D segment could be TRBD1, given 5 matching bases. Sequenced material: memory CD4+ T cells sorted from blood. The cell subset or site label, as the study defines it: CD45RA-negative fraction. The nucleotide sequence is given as TGTGCCATCAGTGACGATTTAACAGGGAACACTGAAGCTTTCTTT. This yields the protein CAISDDLTGNTEAFF.